The 29 T cell receptor beta chains listed next were all sequenced from one sample in a study of T-cell memory formation after mild COVID-19. Each CDR3 protein gets one entry after TCRdb re-called the 5' RACE reads with MiXCR. The table has 250,000 to 300,000 distinct CDR3 sequences, 8.2% seen once. The sequencing sample was made of PBMCs or a T cell subset sorted from them (not recorded which). Every receptor here comes from a man younger than 35 who had mild COVID-19 (a few samples of this study predate the infection). Cell type and time point are not known.

A few counts support this clonotype. This sequence joins TRBV3-1 and TRBJ2-2; D uncertain. The CDR3 sequence is 12 residues long. Trimming cost V 5 bases and J 6 bases, with 7 bases left between them. The germline V gene encodes CDR1 LGHDT and CDR2 YNNKEL (reference sequence). CDR3 sequence (DNA): TGTGCCAGCAGCATGAGACCCGGGGAGCTGTTTTTT. Translating gives CASSMRPGELFF.

This clonotype was counted between two and nine times. V is TRBV9 and J is TRBJ2-7; D perhaps matches TRBD1 (5 bases). Trimming pared 4 bases from V and 6 bases from J, leaving 14 bases between. Germline CDR1 reads SGDLS; CDR2 reads YYNGEE. The CDR3 extends over 13 amino acids. The CDR3 loop is CASSPRDPGEQYF. The CDR3 DNA is TGTGCCAGCAGCCCCAGGGATCCGGGCGAGCAGTACTTC. Full variable domain (remainder filled in from reference TRBV9 and TRBJ2-7): DSGVTQTPKHLITATGQRVTLRCSPRSGDLSVYWYQQSLDQGLQFLIQYYNGEERAKGNILERFSAQQFPDLHSELNLSSLELGDSALYFCASSPRDPGEQYFGPGTRLTVT.

This clonotype was picked up many times. The rearrangement uses TRBV4-1 and TRBJ2-7, with TRBD1 identical over 7 bases. V lost 5 bases and J lost 4; bases outside the gene matches: 5. This CDR3 has 13 residues. Looked up from germline, CDR1 is MGHRA and CDR2 is YSYEKL. CDR3: CASSVRQGYEQYF. CDR3 nucleotide sequence: TGCGCCAGCAGCGTGCGACAGGGTTACGAGCAGTACTTC.

This clonotype has a handful of counts. V is TRBV7-9 and J is TRBJ2-3, with TRBD1 matching over 7 bases. The length of the CDR3 is 15 residues. The V segment lost 3 bases and the J segment 4 bases; nucleotides outside the gene matches: 7. Germline CDR1 SEHNR, CDR2 FQNEAQ (reference sequence). CDR3 sequence (DNA): TGTGCCAGCAGCTTCACCGGGACAGTTGCAGATACGCAGTATTTT. It specifies CASSFTGTVADTQYF.

In its sample, this clonotype was seen a few times. The genes are TRBV20-1 and TRBJ1-1; D not resolved. CDR1 is DFQATT, CDR2 SNEGSKA, per germline (reference sequence). The length of the CDR3 is 13 residues. Trimming took 1 base from V and 0 from J, leaving 6 bases between them. The CDR3 DNA is TGCAGTGCTAGAGGGACTCTGAACACTGAAGCTTTCTTT. Translating gives CSARGTLNTEAFF.

This clonotype was recorded many times. The V call is TRBV4-3, the J call TRBJ1-4, with 8 nucleotides matching TRBD1. V was clipped by 0 bases and J by 10 bases; unmatched bases: 7. This CDR3 region has 15 residues. Germline CDR1 is LGHNA and CDR2 is YSLEER. DNA for the CDR3: TGCGCCAGCAGCCAAGAAGTACAGGGGGGACGAAAACTGTTTTTT. It yields the protein CASSQEVQGGRKLFF.

The rearrangement links TRBV7-9 to TRBJ1-1, with D possibly matching TRBD1 (5 bases). Trimming stripped 6 bases from V and 4 bases from J, with 21 bases between. The CDR3 loop spans 16 amino acids. The germline V gene has CDR1 SEHNR and CDR2 FQNEAQ (reference sequence). The DNA of the CDR3 is TGTGCCAGCAGACAGTCGGGACGGCTAGGGGCCACTGAAGCTTTCTTT. Its translation is CASRQSGRLGATEAFF.

This clonotype was detected only a few times. The gene calls are TRBV7-3 and TRBJ2-7; 7 bases match TRBD2. The CDR3 runs 15 residues. Germline CDR1 SGHTA, CDR2 FQGTGA. Trimming took 4 bases from V and 5 from J; bases not matched to a gene: 11. The CDR3 spells CASSSKGTSDHEQYF. Here the CDR3 DNA reads TGTGCCAGCAGCTCTAAGGGTACTAGCGATCACGAGCAGTACTTC.

There are many counts of this clonotype. V and J are TRBV7-2 and TRBJ1-1; TRBD1 is a possible D gene (6 bases). Trimming took off 5 bases at V and 1 base at J, with 17 bases between the two ends. The CDR3 is 16 amino acids. Germline CDR1 SGHTA, CDR2 FQGNSA. The CDR3 protein is CASSPLRTAKNTEAFF. CDR3 in DNA: TGTGCCAGCAGCCCCTTAAGGACAGCGAAGAACACTGAAGCTTTCTTT.

In this sample, this clonotype turned up many times. The V and J genes are TRBV29-1 and TRBJ2-1; 9 bases match TRBD1. With 1 base clipped from V and 4 bases from J, the junction kept 5 bases outside the gene matches. The CDR3 totals 15 residues. Looked up from germline, CDR1 is SQVTM and CDR2 is ANQGSEA. CDR3 region: CSVEARDRVYNEQFF. CDR3 coding DNA: TGCAGCGTTGAAGCCCGGGACAGGGTTTACAATGAGCAGTTCTTC.

The chain couples TRBV7-3 to TRBJ1-1; 8 bases align to TRBD1. The V segment lost 5 bases and the J segment 4 bases; nucleotides outside the gene matches: 6. The V gene's germline CDR1 is SGHTA and CDR2 FQGTGA. The CDR3 loop spans 14 amino acids. Written as DNA, the CDR3 is TGTGCCAGCAGCCGGACAGGGCGGGGCACTGAAGCTTTCTTT. It is translated as CASSRTGRGTEAFF. Drawing the rest from reference TRBV7-3 and TRBJ1-1, the complete variable domain is GAGVSQTPSNKVTEKGKYVELRCDPISGHTALYWYRQSLGQGPEFLIYFQGTGAADDSGLPNDRFFAVRPEGSVSTLKIQRTERGDSAVYLCASSRTGRGTEAFFGQGTRLTVV.

This chain uses TRBV7-2 with TRBJ2-2; D remains ambiguous. This CDR3 spans 15 amino acids. The V and J ends lost 2 bases and 0 bases respectively, with 7 bases between them. Germline V gene sequence: CDR1 SGHTA, CDR2 FQGNSA. CDR3 residues: CASSLRYANTGELFF. For the CDR3, the DNA is TGTGCCAGCAGCTTACGGTACGCGAACACCGGGGAGCTGTTTTTT.

The chain links TRBV7-2 to TRBJ1-6; TRBD1 matches at 7 bases. With 2 bases clipped from V and 8 bases from J, the junction kept 6 bases outside the gene matches. This CDR3 contains 15 residues. Germline loops: CDR1 SGHTA, CDR2 FQGNSA. CDR3 DNA: TGTGCCAGCAGCTTACTAAGACAGGGCGATTCACCCCTCCACTTT. It translates to CASSLLRQGDSPLHF. Supplemented by reference TRBV7-2 and TRBJ1-6, the full variable domain reads GAGVSQSPSNKVTEKGKDVELRCDPISGHTALYWYRQSLGQGLEFLIYFQGNSAPDKSGLPSDRFSAERTGGSVSTLTIQRTQQEDSAVYLCASSLLRQGDSPLHFGNGTRLTVT.

The V and J genes are TRBV2 and TRBJ2-5; 8 bases line up with TRBD2. CDR3 size: 13 residues. Germline assignment: CDR1 SNHLY and CDR2 FYNNEI. V gave up 8 bases and J gave up 5 bases; unmatched junction bases: 7. CDR3 sequence (DNA): TGTGCCAGCGGGCGGGAGGATCAGGAGACCCAGTACTTC. The encoded protein is CASGREDQETQYF. The full variable domain, with the rest looked up from reference TRBV2 and TRBJ2-5, is EPEVTQTPSHQVTQMGQEVILRCVPISNHLYFYWYRQILGQKVEFLVSFYNNEISEKSEIFDDQFSVERPDGSNFTLKIRSTKLEDSAMYFCASGREDQETQYFGPGTRLLVL.

The rearrangement uses TRBV5-1 and TRBJ1-1; no clear D gene. The V end was cut by 0 bases, the J end by 3 bases, with 18 bases between. Germline lookup yields CDR1 SGHRS and CDR2 YFSETQ. This CDR3 spans 17 amino acids. The CDR3 reads CASSLDGRGLRHTEAFF. The CDR3 bases are TGCGCCAGCAGCTTGGACGGCAGAGGGTTGAGGCACACTGAAGCTTTCTTT.

There are a few counts of this clonotype. The rearrangement joins TRBV7-9 to TRBJ1-5; D is undetermined. CDR1 SEHNR and CDR2 FQNEAQ come from the germline V gene (reference sequence). The CDR3 has 14 residues. V was trimmed by 3 bases and J by 2 bases, leaving 8 bases between them. Here the CDR3 DNA reads TGTGCCAGCAGCTTTGGTGCTGGCAATCAGCCCCAGCATTTT. This sequence encodes CASSFGAGNQPQHF. The full variable domain, rest sourced from reference TRBV7-9 and TRBJ1-5, is DTGVSQNPRHKITKRGQNVTFRCDPISEHNRLYWYRQTLGQGPEFLTYFQNEAQLEKSRLLSDRFSAERPKGSFSTLEIQRTEQGDSAMYLCASSFGAGNQPQHFGDGTRLSIL.

This clonotype was recorded many times. The J gene is TRBJ2-1, the V gene TRBV20-1; D is undetermined. The CDR3 runs to 12 residues. V dropped 0 bases and J dropped 9 bases, with 9 bases sitting between them. Germline CDR1 DFQATT, CDR2 SNEGSKA (reference sequence). Written as DNA, the CDR3 is TGCAGTGCTAGAGATCAAGGGATTGAGCAGTTCTTC. Translating it yields CSARDQGIEQFF.

This clonotype was found a few times. V usage is TRBV20-1 and J usage is TRBJ2-4; no reliable D call. CDR1 is DFQATT, CDR2 SNEGSKA, per germline (reference sequence). The CDR3 totals 13 residues. Trimming pared 3 bases from V and 0 bases from J, leaving 6 bases between. CDR3 sequence (DNA): TGCAGTGCTAGGCTGATAGCCAAAAACATTCAGTACTTC. It specifies CSARLIAKNIQYF.

The chain combines TRBV14 with TRBJ1-1, with D maybe TRBD1 (6 bases). Germline V CDR1 and CDR2: SGHDN, FVKESK. The length of the CDR3 is 16 residues. V was clipped by 0 bases and J by 4 bases, with 15 bases between them. This CDR3 is CASSQDGGGWTTEAFF. In nucleotides, the CDR3 is TGTGCCAGCAGCCAAGATGGGGGGGGCTGGACCACTGAAGCTTTCTTT.

This clonotype was seen at least ten times. The chain is built from TRBV4-1 and TRBJ2-2; 8 nucleotides align to TRBD2. The CDR3 is 16 amino acids. J gave up 2 bases and V 4 bases, and 6 bases lay outside the gene matches. Germline loops: CDR1 MGHRA, CDR2 YSYEKL. The CDR3 bases are TGCGCCAGCAGCCGTGGACTAGCCCTAAACACCGGGGAGCTGTTTTTT. This encodes CASSRGLALNTGELFF.

There are a few counts of this clonotype. The J gene is TRBJ2-7, the V gene TRBV20-1; D is undetermined. V was trimmed by 3 bases and J by 0 bases, leaving 6 bases between them. Germline loops: CDR1 DFQATT, CDR2 SNEGSKA (reference sequence). CDR3 length equals 12 residues. The CDR3 here is CSARDGSYEQYV. The CDR3, as DNA: TGCAGTGCTAGGGACGGCTCCTACGAGCAGTACGTC.

This clonotype was seen many times. This chain uses TRBV6-5 with TRBJ2-5, with TRBD1 identical over 9 bases. Per the germline V gene, CDR1 is MNHEY and CDR2 is SVGAGI. V lost 6 bases, J lost 5 bases, and 10 bases stayed unmatched. The CDR3 is 15 residues long. The CDR3 spells CASSRDRGNWETQYF. The DNA of the CDR3 is TGTGCCAGCAGCCGCGACAGGGGGAATTGGGAGACCCAGTACTTC.

This clonotype was counted between two and nine times. The chain uses TRBV3-1 and TRBJ1-1, with D maybe TRBD1 (5 bases). Trimming left V 3 bases short and J 1 base short, with 9 bases between. The CDR3 is 14 amino acids. CDR1 is LGHDT, CDR2 YNNKEL, per germline (reference sequence). The CDR3 loop reads CASSQRGPNTEAFF. Written as DNA, the CDR3 is TGTGCCAGCAGCCAGAGGGGCCCGAACACTGAAGCTTTCTTT.

The chain couples TRBV5-1 to TRBJ2-7, with D maybe TRBD1 (5 bases). This CDR3 is 12 amino acids long. CDR1 and CDR2 from the germline V gene are SGHRS and YFSETQ. V was shortened by 4 bases and J by 5 bases, with 10 bases between the two germline ends. CDR3 nucleotides: TGCGCCAGCAGCCCCCAGGGCCACGAGCAGTACTTC. The encoded protein is CASSPQGHEQYF.

This clonotype showed up just a few times. This chain joins TRBV7-9 and TRBJ1-4, with TRBD1 as a possible D gene (5 bases). Germline V gene data show CDR1 as SEHNR and CDR2 as FQNEAQ (reference sequence). Trimming left V 4 bases short and J 11 bases short, with 17 bases between. This CDR3 contains 14 residues. CDR3 amino acids: CASSSGPPGEKLFF. The CDR3 nucleotides read TGTGCCAGCAGCTCGGGACCGCCTGGCGAGAAACTGTTTTTT. Complete variable domain (other parts from reference TRBV7-9 and TRBJ1-4): DTGVSQNPRHKITKRGQNVTFRCDPISEHNRLYWYRQTLGQGPEFLTYFQNEAQLEKSRLLSDRFSAERPKGSFSTLEIQRTEQGDSAMYLCASSSGPPGEKLFFGSGTQLSVL.

The genes are TRBV6-5 and TRBJ1-4; 9 bases map to TRBD1. Germline V lookup: CDR1 MNHEY, CDR2 SVGAGI. The J segment lost 6 bases and the V segment lost 6 bases, leaving 8 bases of the junction unmatched. The CDR3 totals 15 residues. CDR3 in DNA: TGTGCCAGCAGCCTTACAGGGGGCGCTTATGAAAAACTGTTTTTT. Translation gives CASSLTGGAYEKLFF.

A remark on this clonotype: A single base separates this from a much larger clone, so it may be a read error. The chain links TRBV6-5 to TRBJ2-3, with 11 bases aligning to TRBD2. The germline CDR1 and CDR2 sequences are MNHEY and SVGAGI. CDR3 length: 15 residues. V lost 5 bases and J lost 6; bases outside the gene matches: 7. The CDR3 bases are TGTGCCAGCAGTCGTAGCGGGGGGGCCGAGGATACGCAGTATTTT. It is translated as CASSRSGGAEDTQYF.

This clonotype appeared many times. The chain employs TRBV7-2 and TRBJ1-4, with D maybe TRBD1 (5 bases). Trimming took off 4 bases at V and 6 bases at J, with 12 bases between the two ends. CDR3 size: 14 residues. The V gene's germline CDR1 is SGHTA and CDR2 FQGNSA. The CDR3 loop is CASSSGTTYEKLFF. CDR3 in DNA: TGTGCCAGCAGCTCCGGGACGACCTATGAAAAACTGTTTTTT. The full variable domain, its missing parts supplied by reference TRBV7-2 and TRBJ1-4, is GAGVSQSPSNKVTEKGKDVELRCDPISGHTALYWYRQSLGQGLEFLIYFQGNSAPDKSGLPSDRFSAERTGGSVSTLTIQRTQQEDSAVYLCASSSGTTYEKLFFGSGTQLSVL.

This clonotype was detected only a few times. The chain combines TRBV3-1 with TRBJ1-3, with 7 bases that match TRBD1. The trim removed 4 bases at V and 0 bases at J, leaving 3 bases unmatched. This CDR3 has 15 amino acids. The germline gives CDR1 LGHDT, CDR2 YNNKEL (reference sequence). The CDR3 DNA is TGTGCCAGCAGCCCCCGGGACAGCTCTGGAAACACCATATATTTT. Translation: CASSPRDSSGNTIYF. The full variable domain, completed using reference TRBV3-1 and TRBJ1-3, is DTAVSQTPKYLVTQMGNDKSIKCEQNLGHDTMYWYKQDSKKFLKIMFSYNNKELIINETVPNRFSPKSPDKAHLNLHINSLELGDSAVYFCASSPRDSSGNTIYFGEGSWLTVV.